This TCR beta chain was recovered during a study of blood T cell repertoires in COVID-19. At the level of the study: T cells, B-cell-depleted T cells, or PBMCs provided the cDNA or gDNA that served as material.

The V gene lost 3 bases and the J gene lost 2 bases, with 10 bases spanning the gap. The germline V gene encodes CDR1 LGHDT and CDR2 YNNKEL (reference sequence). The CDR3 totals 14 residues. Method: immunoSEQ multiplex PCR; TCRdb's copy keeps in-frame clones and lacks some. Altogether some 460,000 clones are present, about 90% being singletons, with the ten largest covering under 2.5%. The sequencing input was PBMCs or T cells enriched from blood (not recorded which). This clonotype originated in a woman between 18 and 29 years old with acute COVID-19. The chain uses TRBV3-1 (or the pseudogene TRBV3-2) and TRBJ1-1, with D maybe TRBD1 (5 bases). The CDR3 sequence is CASSHSGHNTEAFF. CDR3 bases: TGTGCCAGCAGCCACTCAGGACATAACACTGAAGCTTTCTTT.